Below, 15 T cell receptor beta chains from the same sample are listed, as sequenced in a study of identical twins. TCRdb called the 5' RACE reads again in MiXCR, with one record for every CDR3 protein. Altogether 1.5 million to 2 million distinct CDR3 sequences are present, less than 35% being singletons, with the ten largest covering about 0.3%. Sequencing was carried out using cord blood. The receptors here all came from a newborn girl in good health.

V usage is TRBV7-2 and J usage is TRBJ1-5; 9 positions agree with TRBD1. The CDR3 totals 15 residues. The germline V gene encodes CDR1 SGHTA and CDR2 FQGNSA. V lost 2 bases, J lost 6 bases, and 5 bases stayed unmatched. The DNA of the CDR3 is TGTGCCAGCAGCTTATGGACAGGGGTAAGTCAGCCCCAGCATTTT. It specifies CASSLWTGVSQPQHF. The whole variable domain, filled in from reference TRBV7-2 and TRBJ1-5, reads GAGVSQSPSNKVTEKGKDVELRCDPISGHTALYWYRQSLGQGLEFLIYFQGNSAPDKSGLPSDRFSAERTGGSVSTLTIQRTQQEDSAVYLCASSLWTGVSQPQHFGDGTRLSIL.

This clonotype appeared once. The CDR3 DNA reads TGCGCCAGCAGCTTGGCGGCTAGCGGGGGCACCGGGGAGCTGTTTTTT. It codes for CASSLAASGGTGELFF. This chain links TRBV5-1 with TRBJ2-2, with TRBD2 identical over 10 bases. Trimming cost V 0 bases and J 4 bases; bases outside gene matches: 3. The CDR3 is 16 residues long. CDR1 is SGHRS and CDR2 is YFSETQ in the germline V gene.

In this sample, this clonotype turned up many times. This chain joins TRBV29-1 and TRBJ2-7; maybe TRBD1 (6 bases). The CDR3 covers 17 residues. Trimming took off 2 bases at V and 0 bases at J, with 20 bases between the two ends. CDR1 is SQVTM and CDR2 is ANQGSEA in the germline V gene. Written as DNA, the CDR3 is TGCAGCGTTGAACTACCAGGGGCTAGCCTCGCCTCCTACGAGCAGTACTTC. Translation gives CSVELPGASLASYEQYF.

This clonotype was counted a few times. This chain joins TRBV4-2 and TRBJ2-7; TRBD2 is a possible D gene (6 bases). Trimming cost V 0 bases and J 2 bases, with 14 bases left between them. Germline V CDR1 and CDR2: LGHNA, YNFKEQ. The CDR3 has 16 residues. The CDR3 DNA reads as TGTGCCAGCAGCCAAGAGGCCGGGACTGAGACCTACGAGCAGTACTTC. As protein: CASSQEAGTETYEQYF.

The chain combines TRBV6-1 with TRBJ1-5; D is unresolved. CDR3 length: 15 residues. Per germline, CDR1 MNHNS and CDR2 SASEGT. V was trimmed by 6 bases and J by 1 base, leaving 13 bases between them. The CDR3 region is CASSKGGRSNQPQHF. CDR3 coding DNA: TGTGCCAGCAGCAAAGGTGGTCGGAGCAATCAGCCCCAGCATTTT.

The sample holds a few counts of this clonotype. The CDR3 nucleotides read TGTGCCAGCAGGAGGGACGGACCGTCCTACGAGCAGTACTTC. This sequence encodes CASRRDGPSYEQYF. V gene TRBV2 combines with J gene TRBJ2-7, with D tentatively TRBD1 or TRBD2 (5 bases each). Deletions cut 6 bases from V and 1 base from J, with 13 bases between. Germline lookup yields CDR1 SNHLY and CDR2 FYNNEI. The CDR3 is made up of 14 amino acids.

This clonotype was found a few times. The gene calls are TRBV14 and TRBJ1-1; D gene uncertain. Germline V gives CDR1 SGHDN, CDR2 FVKESK. The CDR3 sequence is 14 residues long. Deletions cut 3 bases from V and 2 bases from J, with 10 bases between. In nucleotides, the CDR3 is TGTGCCAGCAGCCAGTTTGAGGGTAACACTGAAGCTTTCTTT. Its translation is CASSQFEGNTEAFF.

For the CDR3, the DNA is TGTGCCAGCTCTGGGGTGGGCACAGATACGCAGTATTTT. Protein sequence: CASSGVGTDTQYF. The V and J genes are TRBV28 and TRBJ2-3; D is undetermined. The CDR3 covers 13 residues. Trimming removed 8 bases at V and 1 base at J, with 10 bases between. Germline V gene lookup returns CDR1 MDHEN and CDR2 SYDVKM.

Only a few counts were recorded for this clonotype. This sequence joins TRBV11-2 and TRBJ2-4; D call uncertain. The J call could be wrong; TRBJ2-7 is a better fit for the DNA end. Germline-derived CDR1 and CDR2 are SGHAT and FQNNGV. The CDR3 extends over 14 amino acids. The CDR3 nucleotides are TGTGCCAGCAGCTTAGTCCAGGATCCCTACGAGCAGTACTTC. It is translated as CASSLVQDPYEQYF.

This clonotype was seen more than once but under ten times. Written as DNA, the CDR3 is TGTGCCAGTCTCCGATCCGGGACAGTTTACAATGAGCAGTTCTTC. Translated, it gives CASLRSGTVYNEQFF. V gene TRBV6-1 combines with J gene TRBJ2-1; 7 bases are shared with TRBD1. CDR1 and CDR2 from the germline V gene are MNHNS and SASEGT. This CDR3 is 15 amino acids long. V was clipped by 9 bases and J by 4 bases; unmatched bases: 12.

This clonotype was seen only a few times. The chain has TRBV20-1 and TRBJ2-1; weak D call: TRBD1 (6 bases). V lost 1 base to trimming and J lost 7 bases, with 8 bases between them. The CDR3 is made up of 12 amino acids. Germline loops: CDR1 DFQATT, CDR2 SNEGSKA (reference sequence). CDR3: CSARGTGNEQFF. CDR3 in DNA: TGCAGTGCTAGAGGTACAGGGAATGAGCAGTTCTTC.

This clonotype was counted only a few times. The CDR3 protein is CATSPAGNEQFF. The CDR3 nucleotides read TGTGCCACCAGTCCCGCAGGGAATGAGCAGTTCTTC. The chain carries TRBV24-1 and TRBJ2-1; D is perhaps TRBD1 (5 bases). The CDR3 totals 12 residues. The germline V and J ends were trimmed by 6 bases and 7 bases, with 9 bases remaining between them. CDR1 KGHDR and CDR2 SFDVKD come from the germline V gene.

CDR3 sequence: CASSGGAHQPQHF. In DNA form, the CDR3 reads TGTGCCAGCAGTGGAGGGGCCCATCAGCCCCAGCATTTT. The rearrangement links TRBV25-1 to TRBJ1-5; maybe TRBD1 (5 bases). V was shortened by 4 bases and J by 5 bases, with 9 bases between the two germline ends. The CDR3 runs to 13 residues. Germline V gene sequence: CDR1 MGHDK, CDR2 SYGVNS. Together with reference TRBV25-1 and TRBJ1-5, the CDR3 gives the full variable domain: EADIYQTPRYLVIGTGKKITLECSQTMGHDKMYWYQQDPGMELHLIHYSYGVNSTEKGDLSSESTVSRIRTEHFPLTLESARPSHTSQYLCASSGGAHQPQHFGDGTRLSIL.

This clonotype has more than one count but fewer than ten. The chain couples TRBV5-1 to TRBJ2-3, with D possibly being TRBD2 (6 bases). The CDR3 has 16 residues. Germline CDR1 and CDR2: SGHRS and YFSETQ. The ends were cut back, 3 bases at V and 0 bases at J, with 14 bases in the middle. The CDR3 here is CASSSPSVASTDTQYF. CDR3 nucleotide sequence: TGCGCCAGCAGCTCCCCTAGCGTAGCTAGCACAGATACGCAGTATTTT.

The chain recombines TRBV28 with TRBJ1-5; D is unclear. Trimming cost V 2 bases and J 9 bases, with 26 bases left between them. There are 18 residues in the CDR3. Per the germline V gene, CDR1 is MDHEN and CDR2 is SYDVKM. Written as DNA, the CDR3 is TGTGCCAGCAGTTTACTTCGGACTGGGGAAGAAATTTCAACGCCCCAGCATTTT. Its protein is CASSLLRTGEEISTPQHF.